This T cell receptor beta chain comes out of a study of cytomegalovirus exposure and HLA in healthy donors. CDR1 and CDR2 from the germline V gene are SNHLY and FYNNEI. The CDR3 is 15 amino acids. Losses at the gene ends were 4 bases for V and 4 bases for J; bases not matched to a gene: 2. It was with 60 Vbeta and 13 Jbeta primers that the PCR ran. Original analysis: The authors later counted roughly 87 million unique TCR beta chains, approximately 10 million of them shared. The table came from immunoSEQ multiplex PCR; TCRdb's copy has only in-frame clones and leaves some out. That table is the source of V, J and clone size, and D and trimming were worked out from the DNA. Here the sample spans more than 150,000 clones, roughly 78% being singletons.

J is TRBJ2-3 and V is TRBV2; 13 bases match TRBD2. The TCR sequence derives from a girl between 5 and 17 years old in good health and CMV-seropositive. The sample consisted of PBMCs. Written as DNA, the CDR3 is TGTGCCAGCAGTGTGGGACTAGCGGGGTCAGATACGCAGTATTTT. Protein product: CASSVGLAGSDTQYF.